This T cell receptor (beta chain) emerged from a study of blood T cell repertoires in COVID-19. Authors' processing steps: Estimated nucleated cell counts came from reference gene primer amplification. TCRdb keeps only in-frame clones here, not all; method: immunoSEQ multiplex PCR. V and J calls and clone size come straight from that table; D and trimming were deduced from the DNA. The sample holds just under 60,000 clones, 80% to 85% seen once. The CDR3 sequence is 13 residues long. With 5 bases removed from V and 5 bases from J, the gap between germline ends came to 10 bases. Per the germline V gene, CDR1 is SGHTA and CDR2 is FQGNSA.

Input material: peripheral blood. The J gene is TRBJ1-5, the V gene TRBV7-2, with D tentatively TRBD1 (6 bases). The TCR comes from a man aged 80 or over with COVID-19, enrolled during active disease. CDR3 coding DNA: TGTGCCAGCAGCAACGGGGGGCATCAGCCCCAGCATTTT. Protein sequence: CASSNGGHQPQHF.